These T cell receptor beta chains were read from a single sample in a study of Graves' ophthalmopathy and Graves' hyperthyroidism. TCRdb re-analysed the multiplex PCR reads in MiXCR, keeping a single row per CDR3 protein. Among approximately 150,000 distinct CDR3 sequences listed, approximately 40% were seen once. Sequencing was carried out using peripheral blood. The receptors were sampled from a man aged 25 to 45 with Graves' ophthalmopathy. CDR3s include the opening cysteine and the closing phenylalanine or tryptophan. A D gene is named only where the DNA matches it firmly. Size values are once, few and many counts, or a class for expanded clones, and some rows have none.

cdr3_aa: CASSQGVGAYGYTF
cdr3_nt: TGTGCCAGCAGCCAAGGAGTCGGCGCCTATGGCTACACCTTC
clone_size: many
d_call: -
j_call: TRBJ1-2
v_call: TRBV12-3/TRBV12-4
cdr3_length: 14

cdr3_aa: CASSARIGNQPQHF
cdr3_nt: TGTGCCAGCAGTGCGAGGATAGGCAATCAGCCCCAGCATTTT
clone_size: -
d_call: -
j_call: TRBJ1-5
v_call: TRBV2
cdr3_length: 14

cdr3_aa: CASRQGQGLRYTF
cdr3_nt: TGTGCCAGCAGACAGGGTCAGGGGCTGCGATACACCTTC
clone_size: few
d_call: -
j_call: TRBJ1-2
v_call: TRBV12-3/TRBV12-4
cdr3_length: 13

cdr3_aa: CASRPYRENTEAFF
cdr3_nt: TGTGCCAGCAGACCCTACAGGGAGAACACTGAAGCTTTCTTT
clone_size: many
d_call: -
j_call: TRBJ1-1
v_call: TRBV6-5
cdr3_length: 14

cdr3_aa: CASSFSRDGNQPQHF
cdr3_nt: TGTGCCAGCAGTTTCTCTCGGGACGGGAATCAGCCCCAGCATTTT
clone_size: -
d_call: -
j_call: TRBJ1-5
v_call: TRBV27
cdr3_length: 15

cdr3_aa: CSAGRDNTEAFF
cdr3_nt: TGCAGCGCCGGGAGGGATAACACTGAAGCTTTCTTT
clone_size: once
d_call: -
j_call: TRBJ1-1
v_call: TRBV29-1
cdr3_length: 12

cdr3_aa: CSARELGKETQYF
cdr3_nt: TGCAGTGCTAGAGAATTGGGGAAAGAGACCCAGTACTTC
clone_size: once
d_call: -
j_call: TRBJ2-5
v_call: TRBV20-1
cdr3_length: 13

cdr3_aa: CASSPGFLQPQHF
cdr3_nt: TGTGCCAGCAGTCCAGGTTTTTTGCAGCCCCAGCATTTT
clone_size: -
d_call: -
j_call: TRBJ1-5
v_call: TRBV7-6
cdr3_length: 13

cdr3_aa: CATGESENIQYF
cdr3_nt: TGTGCCACCGGGGAGAGCGAAAACATTCAGTACTTC
clone_size: -
d_call: -
j_call: TRBJ2-4
v_call: TRBV19
cdr3_length: 12

cdr3_aa: CASTLPGQIGLAKNIQYF
cdr3_nt: TGTGCCAGCACCCTCCCGGGACAGATCGGACTAGCCAAAAACATTCAGTACTTC
clone_size: many
d_call: TRBD1
j_call: TRBJ2-4
v_call: TRBV6-5
cdr3_length: 18

cdr3_aa: CACTGEREGNYGYTF
cdr3_nt: TGTGCCTGCACCGGGGAAAGGGAGGGGAACTATGGCTACACCTTC
clone_size: many
d_call: -
j_call: TRBJ1-2
v_call: TRBV30
cdr3_length: 15

cdr3_aa: CATSRVWETQYF
cdr3_nt: TGTGCCACCAGCAGAGTTTGGGAGACCCAGTACTTC
clone_size: many
d_call: -
j_call: TRBJ2-5
v_call: TRBV15
cdr3_length: 12

cdr3_aa: CASRSSGNLVETQYF
cdr3_nt: TGTGCCAGCAGATCTTCCGGGAACCTAGTGGAGACCCAGTACTTC
clone_size: many
d_call: -
j_call: TRBJ2-5
v_call: TRBV12-3/TRBV12-4
cdr3_length: 15

cdr3_aa: CASSSPGRYQETQYF
cdr3_nt: TGTGCCAGCAGCTCCCCCGGGCGCTATCAAGAGACCCAGTACTTC
clone_size: -
d_call: -
j_call: TRBJ2-5
v_call: TRBV7-2
cdr3_length: 15

cdr3_aa: CASNPGGGQGTYYYGYTF
cdr3_nt: TGTGCCAGCAACCCTGGAGGGGGACAGGGTACCTACTACTATGGCTACACCTTC
clone_size: many
d_call: TRBD1
j_call: TRBJ1-2
v_call: TRBV6-4
cdr3_length: 18

cdr3_aa: CASTFGGFNTGELFF
cdr3_nt: TGTGCCAGCACGTTTGGCGGCTTTAACACCGGGGAGCTGTTTTTT
clone_size: -
d_call: -
j_call: TRBJ2-2
v_call: TRBV2
cdr3_length: 15

cdr3_aa: CASSEYEQYF
cdr3_nt: TGTGCCAGCAGTGAGTACGAGCAGTACTTC
clone_size: -
d_call: -
j_call: TRBJ2-7
v_call: TRBV6-1
cdr3_length: 10

cdr3_aa: CASSYATGGLNTEAFF
cdr3_nt: TGTGCCAGCAGTTACGCGACAGGGGGCTTGAACACTGAAGCTTTCTTT
clone_size: -
d_call: TRBD1
j_call: TRBJ1-1
v_call: TRBV6-2/TRBV6-3
cdr3_length: 16

cdr3_aa: CASSFRLPGLSGEQYF
cdr3_nt: TGTGCCAGCAGCTTCCGCCTTCCGGGACTAAGCGGCGAGCAGTACTTC
clone_size: many
d_call: TRBD2
j_call: TRBJ2-7
v_call: TRBV5-5
cdr3_length: 16

cdr3_aa: CASGSMIYEQYF
cdr3_nt: TGTGCCAGTGGGAGTATGATCTACGAGCAGTACTTC
clone_size: -
d_call: -
j_call: TRBJ2-7
v_call: TRBV28
cdr3_length: 12

cdr3_aa: CASSQGGAGNPQETQYF
cdr3_nt: TGTGCCAGCAGCCAAGGGGGCGCGGGCAACCCCCAAGAGACCCAGTACTTC
clone_size: many
d_call: -
j_call: TRBJ2-5
v_call: TRBV4-2
cdr3_length: 17

cdr3_aa: CASSLEAHTEAFF
cdr3_nt: TGCGCCAGCAGCTTGGAGGCTCACACTGAAGCTTTCTTT
clone_size: many
d_call: -
j_call: TRBJ1-1
v_call: TRBV5-1
cdr3_length: 13

cdr3_aa: CATSDIIPGSSAFF
cdr3_nt: TGTGCCACCTCTGACATAATTCCAGGGAGTTCAGCTTTCTTT
clone_size: -
d_call: -
j_call: TRBJ1-1
v_call: TRBV6-2/TRBV6-3
cdr3_length: 14

cdr3_aa: CASSLKEGGHTEAFF
cdr3_nt: TGCGCCAGCAGCTTAAAGGAAGGGGGCCACACTGAAGCTTTCTTT
clone_size: -
d_call: TRBD1
j_call: TRBJ1-1
v_call: TRBV5-1
cdr3_length: 15

cdr3_aa: CASSPAGGGNTEAFF
cdr3_nt: TGTGCCAGCAGTCCGGCAGGGGGCGGGAACACTGAAGCTTTCTTT
clone_size: -
d_call: TRBD1
j_call: TRBJ1-1
v_call: TRBV12-3/TRBV12-4
cdr3_length: 15

cdr3_aa: CASRPPGGPNQPQHF
cdr3_nt: TGTGCCAGCAGACCTCCGGGGGGGCCGAATCAACCCCAGCATTTT
clone_size: -
d_call: -
j_call: TRBJ1-5
v_call: TRBV6-1
cdr3_length: 15

cdr3_aa: CASSRDRGSYEQYF
cdr3_nt: TGTGCCAGCAGCCGGGACAGGGGCTCCTACGAGCAGTACTTC
clone_size: -
d_call: TRBD1
j_call: TRBJ2-7
v_call: TRBV6-1
cdr3_length: 14

cdr3_aa: CASSLRAWSGMNTEAFF
cdr3_nt: TGTGCCAGCAGTTTAAGGGCCTGGTCGGGGATGAACACTGAAGCTTTCTTT
clone_size: -
d_call: -
j_call: TRBJ1-1
v_call: TRBV28
cdr3_length: 17

cdr3_aa: CASSEPVSTEAFF
cdr3_nt: TGCGCCAGCAGCGAACCCGTTAGCACTGAAGCTTTCTTT
clone_size: many
d_call: -
j_call: TRBJ1-1
v_call: TRBV5-1
cdr3_length: 13

cdr3_aa: CSVEVGGSAFF
cdr3_nt: TGCAGCGTTGAAGTAGGGGGGTCGGCTTTCTTT
clone_size: -
d_call: -
j_call: TRBJ1-1
v_call: TRBV29-1
cdr3_length: 11

cdr3_aa: CASSSLAIETQYF
cdr3_nt: TGTGCCAGCAGTTCACTAGCGATAGAGACCCAGTACTTC
clone_size: many
d_call: TRBD2
j_call: TRBJ2-5
v_call: TRBV12-3/TRBV12-4
cdr3_length: 13

cdr3_aa: CASSLVLAGHPGTGELFF
cdr3_nt: TGTGCCAGCAGCTTAGTTCTAGCGGGCCATCCAGGGACCGGGGAGCTGTTTTTT
clone_size: many
d_call: TRBD2
j_call: TRBJ2-2
v_call: TRBV11-2
cdr3_length: 18

cdr3_aa: CASSLGPRSSPLHF
cdr3_nt: TGTGCCAGCAGTTTGGGTCCTCGGAGTTCACCCCTCCACTTT
clone_size: -
d_call: -
j_call: TRBJ1-6
v_call: TRBV6-5
cdr3_length: 14

cdr3_aa: CASSVGWGGYTGELFF
cdr3_nt: TGTGCCAGCAGTGTGGGTTGGGGAGGGTACACCGGGGAGCTGTTTTTT
clone_size: few
d_call: TRBD2
j_call: TRBJ2-2
v_call: TRBV6-1
cdr3_length: 16

cdr3_aa: CASSFSGDDVNQPQHF
cdr3_nt: TGTGCCAGCAGTTTTTCCGGGGACGATGTCAATCAGCCCCAGCATTTT
clone_size: -
d_call: -
j_call: TRBJ1-5
v_call: TRBV12-3/TRBV12-4
cdr3_length: 16

cdr3_aa: CASTLTGSGFNQPQHF
cdr3_nt: TGTGCCAGCACCCTGACAGGTTCCGGCTTCAATCAGCCCCAGCATTTT
clone_size: many
d_call: -
j_call: TRBJ1-5
v_call: TRBV28
cdr3_length: 16

cdr3_aa: CASSDRGGLDTEAFF
cdr3_nt: TGTGCCAGCAGTGACAGGGGAGGGTTGGACACTGAAGCTTTCTTT
clone_size: -
d_call: -
j_call: TRBJ1-1
v_call: TRBV6-1
cdr3_length: 15

cdr3_aa: CSGSTGSYEQYF
cdr3_nt: TGCAGCGGGTCAACTGGCTCCTACGAGCAGTACTTC
clone_size: many
d_call: -
j_call: TRBJ2-7
v_call: TRBV29-1
cdr3_length: 12

cdr3_aa: CASSLWETSGGQETQYF
cdr3_nt: TGTGCCAGCAGTTTATGGGAGACTAGCGGGGGGCAAGAGACCCAGTACTTC
clone_size: -
d_call: TRBD2
j_call: TRBJ2-5
v_call: TRBV28
cdr3_length: 17

cdr3_aa: CASSEASVDGYTF
cdr3_nt: TGTGCCAGCAGTGAGGCGTCGGTAGATGGCTACACCTTC
clone_size: few
d_call: -
j_call: TRBJ1-2
v_call: TRBV6-1
cdr3_length: 13

cdr3_aa: CASSSRPSEGSYEQYF
cdr3_nt: TGCGCCAGCAGCTCTAGGCCTAGCGAGGGCTCCTACGAGCAGTACTTC
clone_size: many
d_call: -
j_call: TRBJ2-7
v_call: TRBV5-1
cdr3_length: 16

cdr3_aa: CASSQDTTENTEAFF
cdr3_nt: TGCGCCAGCAGCCAAGATACAACTGAGAACACTGAAGCTTTCTTT
clone_size: -
d_call: -
j_call: TRBJ1-1
v_call: TRBV4-1
cdr3_length: 15

cdr3_aa: CASSLAQGFADYGYTF
cdr3_nt: TGTGCCAGCAGCTTAGCGCAGGGTTTTGCTGACTATGGCTACACCTTC
clone_size: many
d_call: -
j_call: TRBJ1-2
v_call: TRBV7-2
cdr3_length: 16

cdr3_aa: CASSDHRREINEQYF
cdr3_nt: TGTGCCAGCAGTGATCACAGACGGGAGATAAACGAGCAGTACTTC
clone_size: many
d_call: -
j_call: TRBJ2-7
v_call: TRBV25-1
cdr3_length: 15

cdr3_aa: CASQGTDSYGYTF
cdr3_nt: TGTGCCAGCCAGGGGACGGACAGCTATGGCTACACCTTC
clone_size: -
d_call: -
j_call: TRBJ1-2
v_call: TRBV19
cdr3_length: 13

cdr3_aa: CASSPWGTEVWELFF
cdr3_nt: TGTGCCAGCAGTCCCTGGGGGACCGAAGTCTGGGAGCTGTTTTTT
clone_size: few
d_call: -
j_call: TRBJ2-2
v_call: TRBV6-2/TRBV6-3
cdr3_length: 15

cdr3_aa: CASSYSAVLRNTIYF
cdr3_nt: TGTGCCAGCAGTTACTCTGCGGTGTTAAGAAACACCATATATTTT
clone_size: few
d_call: -
j_call: TRBJ1-3
v_call: TRBV6-5
cdr3_length: 15

cdr3_aa: CASSERTGTYGYTF
cdr3_nt: TGTGCCAGCAGTGAGAGAACAGGGACCTATGGCTACACCTTC
clone_size: -
d_call: -
j_call: TRBJ1-2
v_call: TRBV6-1
cdr3_length: 14

cdr3_aa: CASSLVAKNTEAFF
cdr3_nt: TGTGCCAGCAGCTTAGTAGCGAAGAACACTGAAGCTTTCTTT
clone_size: -
d_call: -
j_call: TRBJ1-1
v_call: TRBV7-8
cdr3_length: 14

cdr3_aa: CASSRDRGGGQPQHF
cdr3_nt: TGTGCCAGCAGCCGAGACAGGGGTGGAGGGCAGCCCCAGCATTTT
clone_size: many
d_call: TRBD1
j_call: TRBJ1-5
v_call: TRBV6-1
cdr3_length: 15

cdr3_aa: CASSSGRETQYF
cdr3_nt: TGTGCCAGCAGTTCGGGCCGGGAGACCCAGTACTTC
clone_size: -
d_call: -
j_call: TRBJ2-5
v_call: TRBV6-2/TRBV6-3
cdr3_length: 12

cdr3_aa: CASSEVEAGGSEQYF
cdr3_nt: TGTGCCAGCAGTGAAGTTGAGGCAGGGGGTTCCGAGCAGTACTTC
clone_size: many
d_call: TRBD1
j_call: TRBJ2-7
v_call: TRBV6-1
cdr3_length: 15

cdr3_aa: CASSLLGRGSSYEQYF
cdr3_nt: TGTGCCAGCAGCTTACTGGGGCGGGGGAGCTCCTACGAGCAGTACTTC
clone_size: -
d_call: TRBD2
j_call: TRBJ2-7
v_call: TRBV11-2
cdr3_length: 16

cdr3_aa: CASSYSEGWTGSSEQYF
cdr3_nt: TGTGCCAGCAGTTACTCCGAGGGTTGGACAGGTTCGTCCGAGCAGTACTTC
clone_size: few
d_call: TRBD1
j_call: TRBJ2-7
v_call: TRBV6-2/TRBV6-3
cdr3_length: 17

cdr3_aa: CASSLSGTPGRTQYF
cdr3_nt: TGTGCCAGCAGTTTATCAGGGACCCCGGGAAGGACCCAGTACTTC
clone_size: many
d_call: -
j_call: TRBJ2-5
v_call: TRBV27
cdr3_length: 15

cdr3_aa: CSARPVFVSYEQYF
cdr3_nt: TGCAGTGCTAGGCCGGTCTTTGTCTCCTACGAGCAGTACTTC
clone_size: many
d_call: -
j_call: TRBJ2-7
v_call: TRBV20-1
cdr3_length: 14

cdr3_aa: CASTREGQSSYNSPLHF
cdr3_nt: TGTGCCAGCACCCGGGAGGGGCAAAGCTCCTATAATTCACCCCTCCACTTT
clone_size: -
d_call: -
j_call: TRBJ1-6
v_call: TRBV2
cdr3_length: 17